Below are 12 T cell receptor beta chains sequenced from a single sample in a study of graft-versus-host responses after intestinal transplantation. Grafts had their tissue processed, releasing intraepithelial and lamina propria lymphocytes. Repertoires were generated with immunoSEQ multiplex PCR, while TCRdb's copy carries only in-frame clones and drops some. The table includes tens of thousands of clones, under 90% detected once. This sample comprised ileum tissue, obtained less than 400 days after transplant. These receptors were taken from a human patient who received an intestinal transplant, so some T cells may come from the graft donor.

In this sample, this clone turned up a few times. The rearrangement links TRBV5-6 to TRBJ1-1; no clear D gene. Looked up from germline, CDR1 is SGHDT and CDR2 is YYEEEE. With 6 bases removed from V and 4 bases from J, the gap between germline ends came to 19 bases. The CDR3 runs to 15 residues. In DNA form, the CDR3 reads TGTGCCAGCAACGACGGGCCTCATGGGAGCACTGAAGCTTTCTTT. Protein: CASNDGPHGSTEAFF.

There are a few counts of this clone. The chain couples TRBV19 to TRBJ2-2; D perhaps matches TRBD2 (6 bases). CDR3 size: 13 residues. Germline CDR1 reads LNHDA; CDR2 reads SQIVND (reference sequence). The V and J ends lost 8 bases and 2 bases respectively, with 9 bases between them. The CDR3: CASPGLNTGELFF. CDR3 sequence (DNA): TGTGCCAGTCCGGGACTTAACACCGGGGAGCTGTTTTTT.

The gene calls are TRBV7-9 and TRBJ1-6; D is undetermined. Germline V lookup: CDR1 SEHNR, CDR2 FQNEAQ (reference sequence). The CDR3 is made up of 14 amino acids. Trimming cost V 5 bases and J 11 bases, with 16 bases left between them. CDR3 in amino acids: CASSLGPQATPLHF. The CDR3 coding sequence is TGTGCCAGCAGCCTCGGTCCCCAAGCGACACCCCTCCACTTT.

This chain joins TRBV19 and TRBJ2-7; no clear D. The germline V and J ends were trimmed by 5 bases and 0 bases, with 11 bases remaining between them. Germline V CDR1 and CDR2: LNHDA, SQIVND (reference sequence). The CDR3 runs 14 residues. DNA for the CDR3: TGTGCCAGTAGTCCCGTAACCACCTCCTACGAGCAGTACTTC. Its protein is CASSPVTTSYEQYF.

The chain links TRBV6-1 to TRBJ2-7; TRBD2 might be the D (7 bases). CDR3 length: 15 residues. V shed 6 bases and J shed 5 bases, with 20 bases lying between them. The germline CDR1 and CDR2 sequences are MNHNS and SASEGT. The DNA of the CDR3 is TGTGCCAGCAGCCGCCTAAGGGGGGGGTTGAACGAGCAGTACTTC. Protein product: CASSRLRGGLNEQYF.

This clone has just a few counts. The gene calls are TRBV10-2 and TRBJ1-1; D call uncertain. This CDR3 spans 18 amino acids. Germline lookup yields CDR1 WSHSY and CDR2 SAAADI. V was cut by 6 bases and J by 4 bases, with 27 bases left in between. CDR3 bases: TGCGCCAGCAGAGGAATTGCGTTTTTCGGAGAAGAGGGCACTGAAGCTTTCTTT. It yields the protein CASRGIAFFGEEGTEAFF.

This clone was observed a few times. The chain employs TRBV29-1 and TRBJ2-1; TRBD1 might be the D (5 bases). The V and J ends lost 8 bases and 3 bases respectively, with 11 bases between them. This CDR3 is built from 12 residues. Germline V lookup: CDR1 SQVTM, CDR2 ANQGSEA. CDR3 protein: CSTGHYYNEQFF. The CDR3 DNA reads as TGCAGCACAGGACATTACTACAATGAGCAGTTCTTC.

The chain combines TRBV19 with TRBJ1-1; D uncertain. The V end was cut by 4 bases, the J end by 3 bases, with 6 bases between. The CDR3 is 12 amino acids. CDR1 is LNHDA and CDR2 is SQIVND in the germline V gene (reference sequence). The CDR3 region has the DNA TGTGCCAGTAGTAATCCTTACACTGAAGCTTTCTTT. This gives the protein CASSNPYTEAFF.

This chain connects TRBV18 to TRBJ2-5, with TRBD1 matching over 9 bases. The CDR3 length is 15 residues. Unmatched junction bases numbered 2, after V lost 3 bases and J lost 0 bases. CDR1 is KGHSH and CDR2 is LQKENI in the germline V gene. DNA for the CDR3: TGTGCCAGCTCACCGGACAGGGGACACCAAGAGACCCAGTACTTC. Residues: CASSPDRGHQETQYF.

The V gene is TRBV5-5, the J gene TRBJ1-2, with D possibly being TRBD1 (5 bases). The CDR3 is made up of 14 amino acids. V was pared by 4 bases and J by 4 bases, with 14 bases between. Per the germline V gene, CDR1 is SGHKS and CDR2 is YYEKEE (reference sequence). CDR3 bases: TGTGCCAGCAGCCCCACCGGGACGGCCTATGGCTACACCTTC. Its translation: CASSPTGTAYGYTF.

This rearrangement joins TRBV7-6 to TRBJ2-3; tentative D call: TRBD1 (6 bases). Germline loops: CDR1 SGHVS, CDR2 FNYEAQ. V was trimmed by 1 base and J by 2 bases, leaving 16 bases between them. This CDR3 contains 17 residues. The CDR3 coding sequence is TGTGCCAGCAGCTTAGGGTTCGACGGGACACTCACAGATACGCAGTATTTT. Protein: CASSLGFDGTLTDTQYF.

The chain recombines TRBV4-2 with TRBJ1-6; no reliable D call. V gave up 1 base and J gave up 5 bases, with 3 bases separating them. The CDR3 totals 13 residues. CDR1 and CDR2 (germline): LGHNA, YNFKEQ. DNA for the CDR3: TGTGCCAGCAGCCAAGTAGATAATTCACCCCTCCACTTT. Encoded protein: CASSQVDNSPLHF.